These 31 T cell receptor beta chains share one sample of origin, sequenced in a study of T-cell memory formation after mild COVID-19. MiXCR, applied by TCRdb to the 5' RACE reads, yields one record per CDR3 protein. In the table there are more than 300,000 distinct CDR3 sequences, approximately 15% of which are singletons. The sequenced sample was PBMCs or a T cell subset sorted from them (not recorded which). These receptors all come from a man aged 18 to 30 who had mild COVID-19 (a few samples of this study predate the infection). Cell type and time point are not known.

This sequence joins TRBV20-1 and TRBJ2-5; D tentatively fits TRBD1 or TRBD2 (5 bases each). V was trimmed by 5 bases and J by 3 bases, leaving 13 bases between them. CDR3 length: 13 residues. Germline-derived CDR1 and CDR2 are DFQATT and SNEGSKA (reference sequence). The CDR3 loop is CSAFGTGKETQYF. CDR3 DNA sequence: TGCAGTGCTTTCGGGACGGGAAAAGAGACCCAGTACTTC.

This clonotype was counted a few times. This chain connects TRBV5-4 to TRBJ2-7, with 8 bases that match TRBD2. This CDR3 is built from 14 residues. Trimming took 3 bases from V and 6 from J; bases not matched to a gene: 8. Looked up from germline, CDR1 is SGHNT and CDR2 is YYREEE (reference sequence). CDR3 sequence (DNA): TGTGCCAGCAGCTCGGGGGGGCCGGGGAGCGAGCAGTACTTC. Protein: CASSSGGPGSEQYF.

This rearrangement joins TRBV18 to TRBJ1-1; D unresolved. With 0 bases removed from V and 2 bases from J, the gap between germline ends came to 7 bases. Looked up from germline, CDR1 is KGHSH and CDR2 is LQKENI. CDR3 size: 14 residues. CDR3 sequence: CASSPPSANTEAFF. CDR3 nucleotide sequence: TGTGCCAGCTCACCACCATCCGCTAACACTGAAGCTTTCTTT.

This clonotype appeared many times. The CDR3 region has the DNA TGTGCCAGCAGCGTCGGGACAGATACGCAGTATTTT. Translated, it gives CASSVGTDTQYF. J is TRBJ2-3 and V is TRBV9, with D unresolved. This CDR3 region has 12 residues. V shed 2 bases and J shed 3 bases, with 4 bases lying between them. The V gene's germline CDR1 is SGDLS and CDR2 YYNGEE.

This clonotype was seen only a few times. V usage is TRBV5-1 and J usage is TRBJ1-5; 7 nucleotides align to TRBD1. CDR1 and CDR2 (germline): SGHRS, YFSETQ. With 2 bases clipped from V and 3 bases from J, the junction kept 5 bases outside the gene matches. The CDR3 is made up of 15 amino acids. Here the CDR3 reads CASSLGTVANQPQHF. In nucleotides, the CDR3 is TGCGCCAGCAGCTTAGGGACAGTTGCCAATCAGCCCCAGCATTTT.

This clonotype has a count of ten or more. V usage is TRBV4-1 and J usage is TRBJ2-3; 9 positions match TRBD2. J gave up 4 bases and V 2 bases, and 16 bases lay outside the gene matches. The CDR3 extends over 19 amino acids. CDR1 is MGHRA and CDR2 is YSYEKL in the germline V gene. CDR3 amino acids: CASSQPGRRGAGGSDTQYF. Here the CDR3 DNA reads TGCGCCAGCAGCCAACCAGGGAGAAGAGGAGCGGGGGGTTCAGATACGCAGTATTTT.

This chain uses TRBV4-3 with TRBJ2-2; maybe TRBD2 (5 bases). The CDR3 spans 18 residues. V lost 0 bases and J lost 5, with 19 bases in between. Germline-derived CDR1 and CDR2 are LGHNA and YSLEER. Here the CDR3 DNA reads TGCGCCAGCAGCCAAGAGAGGGCGGCTCCCCTTAATACCGGGGAGCTGTTTTTT. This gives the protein CASSQERAAPLNTGELFF.

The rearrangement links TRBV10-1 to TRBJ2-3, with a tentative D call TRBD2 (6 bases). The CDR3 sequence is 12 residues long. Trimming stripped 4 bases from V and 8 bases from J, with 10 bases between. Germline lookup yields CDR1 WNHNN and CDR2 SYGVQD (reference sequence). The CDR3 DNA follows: TGCGCCAGCAGTGGGGACTTCTTTACGCAGTATTTT. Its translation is CASSGDFFTQYF.

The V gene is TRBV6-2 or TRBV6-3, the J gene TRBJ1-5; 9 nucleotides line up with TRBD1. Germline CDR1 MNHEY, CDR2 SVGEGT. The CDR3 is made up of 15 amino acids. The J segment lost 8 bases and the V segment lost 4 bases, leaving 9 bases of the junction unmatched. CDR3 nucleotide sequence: TGTGCCAGCAGTTCCCGGGACAGGGAACGTGAGCCCCAGCATTTT. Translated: CASSSRDREREPQHF.

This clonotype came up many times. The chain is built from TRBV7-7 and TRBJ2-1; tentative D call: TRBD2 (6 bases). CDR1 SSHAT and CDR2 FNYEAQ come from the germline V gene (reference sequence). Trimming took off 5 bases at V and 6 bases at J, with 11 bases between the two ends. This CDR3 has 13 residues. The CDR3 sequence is CASSLSSANEQFF. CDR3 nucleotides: TGTGCCAGCAGCCTTTCTAGCGCCAATGAGCAGTTCTTC.

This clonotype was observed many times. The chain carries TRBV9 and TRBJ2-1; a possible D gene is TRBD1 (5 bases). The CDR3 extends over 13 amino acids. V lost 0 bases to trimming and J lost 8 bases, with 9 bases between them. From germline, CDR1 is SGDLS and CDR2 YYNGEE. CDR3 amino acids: CASSVVIGDEQFF. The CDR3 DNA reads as TGTGCCAGCAGCGTAGTAATAGGGGATGAGCAGTTCTTC.

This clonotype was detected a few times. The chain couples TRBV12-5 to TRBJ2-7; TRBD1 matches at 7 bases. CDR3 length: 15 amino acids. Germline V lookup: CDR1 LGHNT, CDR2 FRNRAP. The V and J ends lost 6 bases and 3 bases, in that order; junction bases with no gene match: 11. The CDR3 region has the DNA TGTGCTAGTGGCCAATCGCTGGGACAGAACTACGAGCAGTACTTC. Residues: CASGQSLGQNYEQYF.

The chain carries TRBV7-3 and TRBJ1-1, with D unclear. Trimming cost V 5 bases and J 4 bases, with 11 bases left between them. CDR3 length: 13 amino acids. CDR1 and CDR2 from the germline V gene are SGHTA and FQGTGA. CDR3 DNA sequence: TGTGCCAGCAGCCCGGGATTTGGCACTGAAGCTTTCTTT. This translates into CASSPGFGTEAFF.

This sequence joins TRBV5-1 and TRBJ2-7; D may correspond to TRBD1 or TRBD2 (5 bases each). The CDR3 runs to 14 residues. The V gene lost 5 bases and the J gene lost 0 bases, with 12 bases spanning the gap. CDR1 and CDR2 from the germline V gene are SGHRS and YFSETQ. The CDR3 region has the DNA TGCGCCAGCAGGACGGGACGGAACTCCTACGAGCAGTACTTC. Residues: CASRTGRNSYEQYF.

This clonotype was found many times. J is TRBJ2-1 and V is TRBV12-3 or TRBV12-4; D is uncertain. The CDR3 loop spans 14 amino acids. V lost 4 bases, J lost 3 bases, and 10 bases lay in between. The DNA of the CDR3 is TGTGCCAGCAGTTCAACAGTTTTCTACAATGAGCAGTTCTTC. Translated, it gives CASSSTVFYNEQFF.

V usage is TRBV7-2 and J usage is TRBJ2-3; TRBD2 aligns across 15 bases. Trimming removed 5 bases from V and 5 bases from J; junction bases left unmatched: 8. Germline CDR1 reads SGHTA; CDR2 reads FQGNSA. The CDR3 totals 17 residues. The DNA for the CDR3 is TGTGCCAGCAGCCCACGGACTAGCGGGGGGGCCATAGATACGCAGTATTTT. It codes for CASSPRTSGGAIDTQYF.

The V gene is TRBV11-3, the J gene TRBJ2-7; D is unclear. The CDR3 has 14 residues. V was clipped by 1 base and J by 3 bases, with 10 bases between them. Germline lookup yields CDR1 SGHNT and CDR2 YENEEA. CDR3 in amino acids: CASSLVVVGYEQYF. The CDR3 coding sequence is TGTGCCAGCAGCTTAGTGGTAGTCGGCTACGAGCAGTACTTC.

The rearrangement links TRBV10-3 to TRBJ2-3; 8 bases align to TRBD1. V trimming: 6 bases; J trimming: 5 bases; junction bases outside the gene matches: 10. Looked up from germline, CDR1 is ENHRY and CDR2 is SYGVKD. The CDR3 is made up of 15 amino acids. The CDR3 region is CAIRGTGTGIDTQYF. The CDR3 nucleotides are TGTGCCATCAGGGGAACCGGGACAGGTATAGATACGCAGTATTTT.

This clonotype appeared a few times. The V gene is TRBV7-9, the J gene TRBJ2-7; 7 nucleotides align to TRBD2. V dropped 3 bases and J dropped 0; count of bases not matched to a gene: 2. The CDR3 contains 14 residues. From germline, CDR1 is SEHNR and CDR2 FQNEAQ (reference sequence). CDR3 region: CASSFGGNSYEQYF. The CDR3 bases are TGTGCCAGCAGCTTCGGGGGGAACTCCTACGAGCAGTACTTC.

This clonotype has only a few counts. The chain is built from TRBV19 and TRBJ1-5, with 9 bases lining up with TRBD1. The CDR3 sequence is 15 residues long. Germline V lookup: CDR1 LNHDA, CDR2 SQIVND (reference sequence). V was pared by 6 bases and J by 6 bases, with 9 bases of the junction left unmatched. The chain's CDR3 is CASRPWTGDGQPQHF. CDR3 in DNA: TGTGCCAGTAGACCCTGGACAGGGGACGGTCAGCCCCAGCATTTT.

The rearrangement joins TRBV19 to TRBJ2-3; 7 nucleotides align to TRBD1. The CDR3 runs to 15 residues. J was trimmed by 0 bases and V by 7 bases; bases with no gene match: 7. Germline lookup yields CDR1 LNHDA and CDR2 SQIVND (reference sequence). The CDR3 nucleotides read TGTGCCAGTACATCCGGGGACAGCAGCACAGATACGCAGTATTTT. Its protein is CASTSGDSSTDTQYF. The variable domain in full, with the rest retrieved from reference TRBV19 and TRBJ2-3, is DGGITQSPKYLFRKEGQNVTLSCEQNLNHDAMYWYRQDPGQGLRLIYYSQIVNDFQKGDIAEGYSVSREKKESFPLTVTSAQKNPTAFYLCASTSGDSSTDTQYFGPGTRLTVL.

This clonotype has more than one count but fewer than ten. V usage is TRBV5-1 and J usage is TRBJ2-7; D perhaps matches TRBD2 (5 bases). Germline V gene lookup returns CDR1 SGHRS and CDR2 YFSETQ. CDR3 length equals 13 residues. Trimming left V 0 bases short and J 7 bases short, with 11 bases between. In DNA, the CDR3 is TGCGCCAGCAGCTTGGAGATCCCGGGGGAGCAGTACTTC. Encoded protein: CASSLEIPGEQYF. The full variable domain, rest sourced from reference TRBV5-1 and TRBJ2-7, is KAGVTQTPRYLIKTRGQQVTLSCSPISGHRSVSWYQQTPGQGLQFLFEYFSETQRNKGNFPGRFSGRQFSNSRSEMNVSTLELGDSALYLCASSLEIPGEQYFGPGTRLTVT.

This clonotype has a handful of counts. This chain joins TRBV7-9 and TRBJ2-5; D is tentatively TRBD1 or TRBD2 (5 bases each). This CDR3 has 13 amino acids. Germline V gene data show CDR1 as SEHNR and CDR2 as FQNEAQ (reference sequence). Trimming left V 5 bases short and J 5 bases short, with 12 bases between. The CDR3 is CASSPSWGETQYF. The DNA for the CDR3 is TGTGCCAGCAGCCCTTCCTGGGGGGAGACCCAGTACTTC.

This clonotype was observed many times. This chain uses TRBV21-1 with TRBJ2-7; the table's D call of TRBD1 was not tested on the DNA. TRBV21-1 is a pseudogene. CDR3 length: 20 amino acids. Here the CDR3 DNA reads TGTGCCAGCACCCTTAAAGGTCTGCGAGATCGGGACAGGGCTCTCTACGAGCAGTACGTC. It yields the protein CASTLKGLRDRDRALYEQYV.

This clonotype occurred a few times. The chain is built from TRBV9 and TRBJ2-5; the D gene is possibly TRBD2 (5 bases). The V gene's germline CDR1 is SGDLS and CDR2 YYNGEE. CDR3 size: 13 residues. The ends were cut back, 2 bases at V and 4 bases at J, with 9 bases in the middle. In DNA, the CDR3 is TGTGCCAGCAGCGTGGTTGAGGGAGAGACCCAGTACTTC. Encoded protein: CASSVVEGETQYF.

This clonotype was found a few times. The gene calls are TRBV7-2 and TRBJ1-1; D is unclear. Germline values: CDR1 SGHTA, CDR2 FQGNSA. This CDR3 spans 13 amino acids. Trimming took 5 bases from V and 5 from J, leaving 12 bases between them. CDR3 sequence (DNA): TGTGCCAGCAGCCCGCAGCAGGTTACTGAAGCTTTCTTT. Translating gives CASSPQQVTEAFF.

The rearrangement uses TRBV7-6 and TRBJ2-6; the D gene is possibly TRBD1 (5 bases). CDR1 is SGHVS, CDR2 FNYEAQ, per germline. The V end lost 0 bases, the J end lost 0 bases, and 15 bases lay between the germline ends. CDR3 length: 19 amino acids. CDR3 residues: CASSLARAGISSGANVLTF. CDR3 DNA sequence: TGTGCCAGCAGCTTAGCAAGGGCAGGGATAAGCTCTGGGGCCAACGTCCTGACTTTC. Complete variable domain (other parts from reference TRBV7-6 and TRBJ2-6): GAGVSQSPRYKVTKRGQDVALRCDPISGHVSLYWYRQALGQGPEFLTYFNYEAQQDKSGLPNDRFSAERPEGSISTLTIQRTEQRDSAMYRCASSLARAGISSGANVLTFGAGSRLTVL.

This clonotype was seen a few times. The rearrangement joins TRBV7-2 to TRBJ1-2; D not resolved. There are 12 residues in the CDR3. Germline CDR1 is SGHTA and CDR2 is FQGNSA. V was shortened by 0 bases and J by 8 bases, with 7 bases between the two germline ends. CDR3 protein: CASSLAGRGYTF. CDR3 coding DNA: TGTGCCAGCAGCTTAGCGGGAAGGGGCTACACCTTC. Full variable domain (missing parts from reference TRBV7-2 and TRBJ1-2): GAGVSQSPSNKVTEKGKDVELRCDPISGHTALYWYRQSLGQGLEFLIYFQGNSAPDKSGLPSDRFSAERTGGSVSTLTIQRTQQEDSAVYLCASSLAGRGYTFGSGTRLTVV.

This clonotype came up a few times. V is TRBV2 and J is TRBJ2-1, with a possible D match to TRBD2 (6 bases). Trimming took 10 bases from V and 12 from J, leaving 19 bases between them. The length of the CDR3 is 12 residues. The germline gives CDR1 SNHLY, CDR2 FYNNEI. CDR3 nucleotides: TGTGCCACCAACCGAGAGGAGGGAGTGCAGTTCTTC. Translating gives CATNREEGVQFF.

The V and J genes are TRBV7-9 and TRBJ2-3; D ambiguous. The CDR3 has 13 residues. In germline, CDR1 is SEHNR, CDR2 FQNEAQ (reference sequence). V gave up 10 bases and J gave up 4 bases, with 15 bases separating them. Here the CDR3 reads CAIHLGNADTQYF. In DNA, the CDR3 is TGTGCCATCCATTTAGGGAACGCAGATACGCAGTATTTT.

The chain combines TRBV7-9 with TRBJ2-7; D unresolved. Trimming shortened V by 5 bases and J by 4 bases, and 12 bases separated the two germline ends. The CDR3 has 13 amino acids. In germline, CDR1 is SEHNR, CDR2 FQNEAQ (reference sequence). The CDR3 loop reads CASSQYPGYEQYV. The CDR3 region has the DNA TGTGCCAGCAGCCAATACCCCGGGTACGAGCAGTACGTC.